This T cell receptor (beta chain) was captured in a study of blood T cell repertoires in COVID-19. Study details: The samples span acute and convalescent COVID-19 from the United States, Italy and Spain. PBMCs, B-cell-depleted T cells, or T cells were the source of the cDNA or gDNA that made up the material.

How the authors handled the data: Estimated nucleated cell counts came from reference gene primer amplification. Generated by immunoSEQ multiplex PCR, the TCRdb table keeps only in-frame clones and is missing some. For V, J and clone size, that table is used; D and trimming come from the DNA. This sample has around 310,000 clones, with under 90% found just once. All recovered Cohort 3 donors got two negative PCRs, got clearance, or saw symptom resolution. Germline V lookup: CDR1 ENHRY, CDR2 SYGVKD. The ends lost 2 bases at V and 5 bases at J; junction bases unmatched: 2. The CDR3 consists of 13 residues.

The TCR sequence derives from a woman in her thirties who had recovered from COVID-19. The sample taken for sequencing was PBMCs or T cells enriched from blood (not recorded which). The rearrangement joins TRBV10-3 to TRBJ1-1; 7 bases fit TRBD1. The CDR3 region has the DNA TGTGCCATCAGTGAGGACAGGGTAACTGAAGCTTTCTTT. Translated: CAISEDRVTEAFF.